This T cell receptor (beta chain) comes out of a study of OX40 agonist ivuxolimab in advanced cancers. Study as a whole: Partial responses, seen in three patients, involved one hepatocellular carcinoma and two cutaneous melanomas.

Germline V CDR1 and CDR2: SNHLY, FYNNEI. The V and J ends lost 8 bases and 1 base respectively, with 8 bases between them. The CDR3 sequence is 12 residues long. Some clones are missing from TCRdb's copy, which holds only in-frame ones; the method was immunoSEQ multiplex PCR. The sample includes around 100,000 clones, almost 90% of them seen just once. This TCR derives from an adult with an advanced solid tumor such as melanoma, head and neck, liver or kidney cancer. The chain combines TRBV2 with TRBJ1-1; a possible D gene is TRBD1 (5 bases). This specimen was CD4+ or CD8+ T cells sorted from blood, taken in a trial of the OX40 agonist ivuxolimab. The CDR3 bases are TGTGCCAGCGGACACGGGAACACTGAAGCTTTCTTT. It yields the protein CASGHGNTEAFF.